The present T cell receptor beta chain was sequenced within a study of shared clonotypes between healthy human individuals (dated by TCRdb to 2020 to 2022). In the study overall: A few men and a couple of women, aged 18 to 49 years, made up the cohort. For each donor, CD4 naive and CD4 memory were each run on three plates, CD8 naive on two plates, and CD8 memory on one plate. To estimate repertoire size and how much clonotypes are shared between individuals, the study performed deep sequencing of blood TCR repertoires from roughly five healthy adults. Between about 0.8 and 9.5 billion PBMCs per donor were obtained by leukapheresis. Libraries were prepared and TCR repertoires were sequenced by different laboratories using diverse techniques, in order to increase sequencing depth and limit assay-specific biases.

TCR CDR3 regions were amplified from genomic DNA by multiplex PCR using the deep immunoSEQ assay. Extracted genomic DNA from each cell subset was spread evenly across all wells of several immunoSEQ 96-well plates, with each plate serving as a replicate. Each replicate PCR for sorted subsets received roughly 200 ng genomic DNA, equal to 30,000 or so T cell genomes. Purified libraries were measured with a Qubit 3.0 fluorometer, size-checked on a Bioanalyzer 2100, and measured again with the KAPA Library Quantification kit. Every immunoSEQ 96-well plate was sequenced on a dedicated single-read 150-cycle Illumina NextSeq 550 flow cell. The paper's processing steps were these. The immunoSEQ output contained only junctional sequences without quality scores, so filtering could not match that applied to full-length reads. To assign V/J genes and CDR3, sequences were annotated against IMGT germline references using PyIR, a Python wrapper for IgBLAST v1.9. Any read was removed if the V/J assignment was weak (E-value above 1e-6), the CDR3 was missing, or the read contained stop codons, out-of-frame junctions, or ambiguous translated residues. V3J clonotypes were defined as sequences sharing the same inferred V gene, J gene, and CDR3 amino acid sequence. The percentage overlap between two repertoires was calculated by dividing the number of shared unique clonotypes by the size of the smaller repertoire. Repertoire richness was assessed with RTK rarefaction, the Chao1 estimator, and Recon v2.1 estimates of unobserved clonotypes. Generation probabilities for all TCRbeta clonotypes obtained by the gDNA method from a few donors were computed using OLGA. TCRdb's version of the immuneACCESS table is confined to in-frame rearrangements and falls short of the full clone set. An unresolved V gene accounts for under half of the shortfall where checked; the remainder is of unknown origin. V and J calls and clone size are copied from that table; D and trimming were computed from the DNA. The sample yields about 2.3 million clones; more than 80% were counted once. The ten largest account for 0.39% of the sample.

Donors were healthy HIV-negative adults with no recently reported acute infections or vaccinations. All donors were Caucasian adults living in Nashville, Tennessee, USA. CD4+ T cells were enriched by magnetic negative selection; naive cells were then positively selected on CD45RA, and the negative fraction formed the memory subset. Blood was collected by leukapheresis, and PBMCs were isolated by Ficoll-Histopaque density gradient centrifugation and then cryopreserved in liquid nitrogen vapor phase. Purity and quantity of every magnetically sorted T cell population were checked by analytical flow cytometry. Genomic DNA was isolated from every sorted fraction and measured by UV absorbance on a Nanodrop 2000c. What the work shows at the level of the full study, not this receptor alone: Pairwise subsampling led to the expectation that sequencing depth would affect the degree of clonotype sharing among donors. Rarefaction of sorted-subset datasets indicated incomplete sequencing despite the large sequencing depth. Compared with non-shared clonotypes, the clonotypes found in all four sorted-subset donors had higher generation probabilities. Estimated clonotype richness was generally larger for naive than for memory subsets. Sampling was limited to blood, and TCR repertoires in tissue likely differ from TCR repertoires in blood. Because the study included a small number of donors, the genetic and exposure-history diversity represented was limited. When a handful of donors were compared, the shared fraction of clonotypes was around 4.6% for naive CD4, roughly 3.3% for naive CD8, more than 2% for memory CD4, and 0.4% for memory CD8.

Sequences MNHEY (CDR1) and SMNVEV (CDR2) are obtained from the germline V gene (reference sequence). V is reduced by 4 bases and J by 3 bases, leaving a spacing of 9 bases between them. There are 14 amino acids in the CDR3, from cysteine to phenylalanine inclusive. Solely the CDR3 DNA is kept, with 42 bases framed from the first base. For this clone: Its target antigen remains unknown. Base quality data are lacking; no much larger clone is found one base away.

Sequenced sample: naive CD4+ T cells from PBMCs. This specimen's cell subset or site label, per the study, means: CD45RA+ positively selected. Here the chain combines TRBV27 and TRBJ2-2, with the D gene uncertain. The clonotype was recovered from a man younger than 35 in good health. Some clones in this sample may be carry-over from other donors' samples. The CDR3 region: CASSSWQYTGELFF. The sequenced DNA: TGTGCCAGCAGTTCATGGCAGTACACCGGGGAGCTGTTTTTT.